This T cell receptor (beta chain) was captured in a study of T cell changes during pregnancy in multiple sclerosis. Produced via immunoSEQ multiplex PCR; TCRdb's table is partial and in-frame only. The sample lists about 36,000 clones, 93% seen once, with 0.41% in the top ten. Germline loops: CDR1 MDHEN, CDR2 SYDVKM. Trimming at V came to 4 bases and at J to 0 bases, leaving 5 bases not matched to a gene. This CDR3 is 16 amino acids long. The sequence derives from a female donor with multiple sclerosis, enrolled in a pregnancy study. The rearrangement links TRBV28 to TRBJ1-5; the match to TRBD1 covers 8 bases. The sample here was CD4+ T cells from peripheral blood mononuclear cells, taken in the first trimester of pregnancy. CDR3 amino acids: CASSWPTGGSNQPQHF. The DNA of the CDR3 is TGTGCCAGCAGTTGGCCCACAGGGGGTAGCAATCAGCCCCAGCATTTT.